The 12 T cell receptor beta chains below were found in one sample sequenced in a study of control samples from healthy donors and cancer patients (TCRdb year 2020). The library was made by the immunoSEQ multiplex PCR assay. Imported from immuneACCESS, the table was reduced by TCRdb to in-frame sequences with V and J called. These copies leave out some clones; in studies compared against another copy, an unresolved V gene accounts for under half, and the cause of the remainder is not known. For this sample there are 120,000 or so clones; roughly nine tenths appear just once. The ten largest clonotypes hold 7.8% of the sample. The specimen sequenced was blood. The source of these receptors is a woman aged 18-29 years in good health.

The rearrangement uses TRBV7-6 and TRBJ1-3; weak D call: TRBD1 (5 bases). CDR1 is SGHVS and CDR2 is FNYEAQ in the germline V gene. The CDR3 has 15 residues. V dropped 1 base and J dropped 1 base, with 8 bases sitting between them. CDR3 sequence reads: CASSLVSGSGNTIYF. The DNA for the CDR3 is TGTGCCAGCAGCTTAGTATCAGGGTCTGGAAACACCATATATTTT.

The chain carries TRBV7-2 and TRBJ2-1; TRBD1 matches at 9 bases. The CDR3 is 16 residues long. The germline gives CDR1 SGHTA, CDR2 FQGNSA. V gave up 5 bases and J gave up 7 bases; unmatched junction bases: 12. CDR3 nucleotides: TGTGCCAGCAGCCTACTTCCGACAGGGGGGTTGAATGAGCAGTTCTTC. Its translation: CASSLLPTGGLNEQFF. The entire variable domain, with the rest obtained from reference TRBV7-2 and TRBJ2-1, is as follows: GAGVSQSPSNKVTEKGKDVELRCDPISGHTALYWYRQSLGQGLEFLIYFQGNSAPDKSGLPSDRFSAERTGGSVSTLTIQRTQQEDSAVYLCASSLLPTGGLNEQFFGPGTRLTVL.

V gene TRBV7-9 combines with J gene TRBJ2-7; D is unclear. The V gene's germline CDR1 is SEHNR and CDR2 FQNEAQ (reference sequence). The CDR3 length is 12 residues. The V gene lost 3 bases and the J gene lost 6 bases, with 9 bases spanning the gap. CDR3 DNA: TGTGCCAGCAGCTTTCTCACGGGCGAGCAGTACTTC. Its protein is CASSFLTGEQYF.

V usage is TRBV24-1 and J usage is TRBJ2-5; TRBD1 matches at 7 bases. The V segment lost 4 bases and the J segment 1 base; nucleotides outside the gene matches: 5. The CDR3 has 15 amino acids. CDR1 is KGHDR and CDR2 is SFDVKD in the germline V gene. The CDR3 protein is CATSESGQFQETQYF. The DNA for the CDR3 is TGTGCCACCAGTGAATCGGGACAGTTCCAAGAGACCCAGTACTTC.

This chain uses TRBV9 with TRBJ2-3, with a weak D call TRBD2 (6 bases). The CDR3 has 15 amino acids. V lost 0 bases and J lost 0, with 8 bases in between. CDR1 and CDR2 (germline): SGDLS, YYNGEE. The CDR3 DNA follows: TGTGCCAGCAGCGTAGATGGAGGGAGCACAGATACGCAGTATTTT. Translation: CASSVDGGSTDTQYF.

The rearrangement links TRBV10-1 to TRBJ2-2; tentatively, D is TRBD1 (5 bases). The germline CDR1 and CDR2 sequences are WNHNN and SYGVQD (reference sequence). This CDR3 spans 16 amino acids. V was pared by 5 bases and J by 0 bases, with 13 bases between. As DNA, the CDR3 is TGCGCCAGCAGTTTCAGGGTAGGGGCGAACACCGGGGAGCTGTTTTTT. It encodes CASSFRVGANTGELFF.

The J gene is TRBJ2-7, the V gene TRBV27; 9 bases match TRBD1. This CDR3 region has 18 residues. The germline V gene has CDR1 MNHEY and CDR2 SMNVEV (reference sequence). V shed 2 bases and J 3 bases; nucleotides not matched to a gene: 14. The CDR3 loop reads CASSLRRQGVTSRYEQYF. Here the CDR3 DNA reads TGTGCCAGCAGTTTAAGGAGACAGGGGGTCACGTCCCGCTACGAGCAGTACTTC.

The chain links TRBV6-2 or TRBV6-3 to TRBJ2-7, with D perhaps matching TRBD2 (5 bases). The germline gives CDR1 MNHEY, CDR2 SVGEGT. V lost 0 bases, J lost 7 bases, and 10 bases lay in between. The CDR3 runs 13 residues. This CDR3 is CASSYSAPGEQYF. For the CDR3, the DNA is TGTGCCAGCAGTTACTCGGCCCCGGGGGAGCAGTACTTC.

This chain uses TRBV24-1 with TRBJ2-1, with D tentatively TRBD2 (5 bases). Trimming took off 5 bases at V and 10 bases at J, with 14 bases between the two ends. Per germline, CDR1 KGHDR and CDR2 SFDVKD. This CDR3 spans 13 amino acids. CDR3 loop: CATSASSPREQFF. The CDR3 nucleotides read TGTGCCACCAGTGCTTCTAGCCCCCGAGAGCAGTTCTTC.

The chain carries TRBV19 and TRBJ1-3; D may be TRBD1 (5 bases). Germline V gives CDR1 LNHDA, CDR2 SQIVND (reference sequence). The germline V and J ends were trimmed by 2 bases and 2 bases, with 13 bases remaining between them. The CDR3 extends over 16 amino acids. The CDR3 coding sequence is TGTGCCAGTAGTATACAGGGTCAGCGCGCTGGAAACACCATATATTTT. Its protein is CASSIQGQRAGNTIYF. The whole variable domain, filled in from reference TRBV19 and TRBJ1-3, reads DGGITQSPKYLFRKEGQNVTLSCEQNLNHDAMYWYRQDPGQGLRLIYYSQIVNDFQKGDIAEGYSVSREKKESFPLTVTSAQKNPTAFYLCASSIQGQRAGNTIYFGEGSWLTVV.

The count of this clone is one. V and J are TRBV6-6 and TRBJ2-6; 9 bases match TRBD1. The CDR3 is made up of 20 amino acids. The V gene's germline CDR1 is MNHNY and CDR2 SVGAGI (reference sequence). The J segment lost 0 bases and the V segment lost 6 bases, leaving 15 bases of the junction unmatched. The CDR3 sequence: CASSQGGGTGLTSGANVLTF. The DNA of the CDR3 is TGTGCCAGCAGCCAAGGGGGCGGGACAGGGCTTACCTCTGGGGCCAACGTCCTGACTTTC.

The chain has TRBV6-6 and TRBJ1-4; 9 bases map to TRBD1. Unmatched junction bases numbered 6, after V lost 7 bases and J lost 6 bases. There are 14 residues in the CDR3. The germline V gene has CDR1 MNHNY and CDR2 SVGAGI (reference sequence). CDR3 residues: CASTRGQGDEKLFF. CDR3 DNA: TGTGCCAGCACCCGGGGACAGGGTGATGAAAAACTGTTTTTT.